The 24 T cell receptor beta chains presented below share a single source sample, sequenced in a study of shared clonotypes between healthy human individuals. This table comes from immunoSEQ multiplex PCR, and its TCRdb copy is limited to in-frame clones, with some not included. This table holds 2 million to 2.5 million clones, roughly 94% found once. Material: naive CD4+ T cells sorted from blood. Regarding subset: CD45RA+ positively selected. The receptor source for this set is a man in his late teens or twenties in good health.

This clone was recorded once. V and J are TRBV5-1 and TRBJ2-7; TRBD1 aligns across 7 bases. The CDR3 has 15 amino acids. Germline V gene lookup returns CDR1 SGHRS and CDR2 YFSETQ. V lost 4 bases, J lost 2 bases, and 9 bases stayed unmatched. The CDR3: CASSESGGLPYEQYF. CDR3 nucleotide sequence: TGCGCCAGCAGCGAATCAGGGGGTCTCCCCTACGAGCAGTACTTC.

In regard to this clone: Within the sample, other DNA sequences also encode this same CDR3. V usage is TRBV6-6 and J usage is TRBJ1-1; D unclear. Germline CDR1 is MNHNY and CDR2 is SVGAGI (reference sequence). The CDR3 contains 11 residues. V was clipped by 7 bases and J by 1 base, with 4 bases between them. The CDR3 spells CASKGNTEAFF. The DNA of the CDR3 is TGTGCCAGCAAAGGGAACACTGAAGCTTTCTTT.

The V and J genes are TRBV14 and TRBJ2-7, with D perhaps matching TRBD1 (6 bases). Germline V gene sequence: CDR1 SGHDN, CDR2 FVKESK. CDR3 length equals 16 residues. Trimming stripped 3 bases from V and 1 base from J, with 16 bases between. The CDR3 here is CASSQGTGLISYEQYF. The DNA of the CDR3 is TGTGCCAGCAGCCAGGGCACAGGGTTGATTTCCTACGAGCAGTACTTC.

V and J are TRBV7-8 and TRBJ2-1; D is unresolved. With 1 base removed from V and 0 bases from J, the gap between germline ends came to 4 bases. The germline CDR1 and CDR2 sequences are SGHVS and FQNEAQ. The CDR3 runs to 14 residues. This CDR3 reads CASSLEGSYNEQFF. CDR3 coding DNA: TGTGCCAGCAGCTTAGAGGGCTCCTACAATGAGCAGTTCTTC.

The chain combines TRBV5-6 with TRBJ2-3; D not resolved. Germline loops: CDR1 SGHDT, CDR2 YYEEEE. The CDR3 totals 13 residues. With 4 bases removed from V and 0 bases from J, the gap between germline ends came to 6 bases. The CDR3 nucleotides are TGTGCCAGCAGCCCAGGAAGCACAGATACGCAGTATTTT. This translates into CASSPGSTDTQYF.

This clone was observed once. The chain is built from TRBV6-5 and TRBJ1-2; the D gene is possibly TRBD1 (6 bases). CDR3 size: 15 residues. In germline, CDR1 is MNHEY, CDR2 SVGAGI. Deletions cut 5 bases from V and 7 bases from J, with 20 bases between. CDR3 loop: CASSLSTGFSGGYTF. CDR3 nucleotide sequence: TGTGCCAGCAGTCTCTCAACAGGGTTCAGCGGTGGCTACACCTTC.

This clone was detected only once. This chain's CDR3 is CASSDVMAGELFF. The CDR3 region has the DNA TGTGCCAGCAGCGACGTGATGGCCGGGGAGCTGTTTTTT. The chain links TRBV7-3 to TRBJ2-2; no reliable D call. CDR3 length: 13 amino acids. Trimming stripped 5 bases from V and 6 bases from J, with 10 bases between. Germline CDR1 is SGHTA and CDR2 is FQGTGA.

The chain combines TRBV5-4 with TRBJ1-1; D gene ambiguous. Trimming pared 4 bases from V and 2 bases from J, leaving 15 bases between. Germline assignment: CDR1 SGHNT and CDR2 YYREEE (reference sequence). This CDR3 spans 15 amino acids. CDR3 protein: CASSPISGINTEAFF. The CDR3 bases are TGTGCCAGCAGCCCCATTTCGGGAATAAACACTGAAGCTTTCTTT.

This chain links TRBV4-1 with TRBJ1-2; 7 bases line up with TRBD1. The CDR3 covers 14 residues. V shed 0 bases and J 7 bases; nucleotides not matched to a gene: 5. Germline CDR1 and CDR2: MGHRA and YSYEKL. Here the CDR3 reads CASSQEDRVSGYTF. DNA for the CDR3: TGCGCCAGCAGCCAAGAAGACAGGGTGAGTGGCTACACCTTC.

The chain couples TRBV6-1 to TRBJ2-2, with 7 bases that match TRBD2. Losses at the gene ends were 0 bases for V and 9 bases for J; bases not matched to a gene: 10. The CDR3 runs to 16 residues. Germline V CDR1 and CDR2: MNHNS, SASEGT. This CDR3 is CASSEAPPSGFRELFF. CDR3 nucleotide sequence: TGTGCCAGCAGTGAAGCCCCCCCTAGCGGCTTCAGGGAGCTGTTTTTT.

The chain joins TRBV4-2 to TRBJ2-7; 10 bases match TRBD1. J lost 5 bases, V lost 6 bases, and 16 bases had no gene match. Germline V gene sequence: CDR1 LGHNA, CDR2 YNFKEQ. This CDR3 has 17 residues. The chain's CDR3 is CASSRFEDRGRSHEQYF. In DNA form, the CDR3 reads TGTGCCAGCAGTCGATTCGAAGACAGGGGGCGATCTCACGAGCAGTACTTC.

This sequence joins TRBV28 and TRBJ2-7; D remains unclear. The CDR3 extends over 17 amino acids. Germline values: CDR1 MDHEN, CDR2 SYDVKM. Deletions cut 5 bases from V and 7 bases from J, with 27 bases between. In DNA form, the CDR3 reads TGTGCCAGCAGTCTCCTCCCCACCAGCACTCGGGCTGGGGAGCAGTACTTC. The encoded protein is CASSLLPTSTRAGEQYF. Complete variable domain (other parts from reference TRBV28 and TRBJ2-7): DVKVTQSSRYLVKRTGEKVFLECVQDMDHENMFWYRQDPGLGLRLIYFSYDVKMKEKGDIPEGYSVSREKKERFSLILESASTNQTSMYLCASSLLPTSTRAGEQYFGPGTRLTVT.

The J gene is TRBJ1-2, the V gene TRBV6-4; the D is unclear. CDR1 is MRHNA and CDR2 is SNTAGT in the germline V gene. Trimming cost V 2 bases and J 2 bases, with 3 bases left between them. The CDR3 spans 12 residues. CDR3 bases: TGTGCCAGCAGTGACGGGAACTATGGCTACACCTTC. It codes for CASSDGNYGYTF.

The rearrangement joins TRBV4-3 to TRBJ2-5, with 11 bases identical to TRBD2. The CDR3 totals 16 residues. The germline CDR1 and CDR2 sequences are LGHNA and YSLEER. Trimming removed 0 bases from V and 5 bases from J; junction bases left unmatched: 5. CDR3: CASSQDWLAGGETQYF. The CDR3 DNA sequence: TGCGCCAGCAGCCAAGATTGGCTAGCGGGAGGCGAGACCCAGTACTTC.

The table lists this clone with a few counts. The chain combines TRBV7-9 with TRBJ1-1; D gene unclear. The ends were cut back, 0 bases at V and 1 base at J, with 6 bases in the middle. CDR1 is SEHNR, CDR2 FQNEAQ, per germline (reference sequence). The CDR3 runs 14 residues. CDR3 region: CASSLAYSNTEAFF. The DNA of the CDR3 is TGTGCCAGCAGCTTAGCTTATTCGAACACTGAAGCTTTCTTT.

For this clone: The sample contains more than one DNA sequence encoding this CDR3. J is TRBJ2-3 and V is TRBV2; TRBD2 agrees at 13 bases. V lost 6 bases and J lost 4; bases outside the gene matches: 4. The germline V gene has CDR1 SNHLY and CDR2 FYNNEI. There are 15 residues in the CDR3. The CDR3 reads CASSPTSGGADTQYF. DNA of the CDR3: TGTGCCAGCAGCCCCACTAGCGGGGGGGCAGATACGCAGTATTTT. The whole variable domain, filled in from reference TRBV2 and TRBJ2-3, reads EPEVTQTPSHQVTQMGQEVILRCVPISNHLYFYWYRQILGQKVEFLVSFYNNEISEKSEIFDDQFSVERPDGSNFTLKIRSTKLEDSAMYFCASSPTSGGADTQYFGPGTRLTVL.

V is TRBV18 and J is TRBJ2-1; 10 positions match TRBD2. The V gene's germline CDR1 is KGHSH and CDR2 LQKENI. The CDR3 has 17 residues. The J segment lost 6 bases and the V segment lost 3 bases, leaving 11 bases of the junction unmatched. The CDR3 coding sequence is TGTGCCAGCTCACCTAATAGGTTAAGCGGGAGGGCCAATGAGCAGTTCTTC. Amino acid sequence: CASSPNRLSGRANEQFF.

The chain has TRBV11-2 and TRBJ2-1, with D possibly TRBD2 on 5 matching bases. Trimming stripped 7 bases from V and 2 bases from J, with 12 bases between. Germline assignment: CDR1 SGHAT and CDR2 FQNNGV. There are 14 residues in the CDR3. The CDR3, as DNA: TGTGCCAGCACCCCCGGGGAAACCTACAATGAGCAGTTCTTC. It translates to CASTPGETYNEQFF. The full variable domain, its missing parts supplied by reference TRBV11-2 and TRBJ2-1, is EAGVAQSPRYKIIEKRQSVAFWCNPISGHATLYWYQQILGQGPKLLIQFQNNGVVDDSQLPKDRFSAERLKGVDSTLKIQPAKLEDSAVYLCASTPGETYNEQFFGPGTRLTVL.

This chain uses TRBV7-9 with TRBJ2-3; 7 bases fit TRBD1. The V gene's germline CDR1 is SEHNR and CDR2 FQNEAQ (reference sequence). V shed 1 base, J shed 1 base, and the junction held 14 bases outside the gene matches. CDR3 length: 19 amino acids. The CDR3: CASSLDRGRGVDRTDTQYF. Written as DNA, the CDR3 is TGTGCCAGCAGCTTAGACAGGGGTAGGGGCGTAGATCGCACAGATACGCAGTATTTT.

The chain links TRBV2 to TRBJ2-5; weak D call: TRBD1 (6 bases). CDR1 and CDR2 (germline): SNHLY, FYNNEI. CDR3 length: 14 residues. V dropped 7 bases and J dropped 5 bases, with 17 bases sitting between them. Here the CDR3 reads CASTPGHTFETQYF. For the CDR3, the DNA is TGTGCCAGCACCCCGGGACATACGTTTGAGACCCAGTACTTC.

The rearrangement links TRBV5-1 to TRBJ2-3; D is possibly TRBD1 (6 bases). Germline V gives CDR1 SGHRS, CDR2 YFSETQ. This CDR3 region has 16 residues. V lost 0 bases to trimming and J lost 0 bases, with 11 bases between them. CDR3 nucleotide sequence: TGCGCCAGCAGCTTGGCCGGAAGGGGGAGCACAGATACGCAGTATTTT. Translating it yields CASSLAGRGSTDTQYF.

The chain recombines TRBV19 with TRBJ1-3; no definite D call. Germline-derived CDR1 and CDR2 are LNHDA and SQIVND (reference sequence). Trimming removed 5 bases from V and 0 bases from J, with 11 bases in between. This CDR3 contains 15 residues. This chain's CDR3 is CASSSPRSSGNTIYF. The CDR3 DNA sequence: TGTGCCAGTAGTTCCCCCAGGAGCTCTGGAAACACCATATATTTT.

The V and J genes are TRBV5-4 and TRBJ2-5, with TRBD1 matching over 9 bases. This CDR3 spans 14 amino acids. The ends lost 6 bases at V and 2 bases at J; junction bases unmatched: 5. Germline V gene data show CDR1 as SGHNT and CDR2 as YYREEE (reference sequence). Here the CDR3 reads CASTRQGVQETQYF. DNA for the CDR3: TGTGCCAGCACCCGACAGGGGGTACAAGAGACCCAGTACTTC.

The rearrangement joins TRBV30 to TRBJ1-2; D is ambiguous. Looked up from germline, CDR1 is GTSNPN and CDR2 is SVGIG (reference sequence). Trimming removed 4 bases from V and 4 bases from J, with 7 bases in between. This CDR3 spans 11 amino acids. The chain's CDR3 is CAWTRFYGYTF. The CDR3, as DNA: TGTGCCTGGACAAGATTCTATGGCTACACCTTC.